The next 24 T cell receptor beta chains were all read from a single sample in a study of blood T cells in healthy people across ages. PCR was performed a second time for roughly 6 to 12 cycles using a sample-barcoded 5' primer and a J-beta primer mix. TCRdb re-called the 5' RACE reads through MiXCR, storing one row per CDR3 protein. The table records over 1,300,000 distinct CDR3 sequences, approximately 63% of them present only once. Sequenced material: blood. The receptors shown here come from a man between 18 and 35 years old in good health.

The V gene is TRBV7-2, the J gene TRBJ2-3; D unclear. Per germline, CDR1 SGHTA and CDR2 FQGNSA. The CDR3 consists of 14 residues. Trimming took 1 base from V and 6 from J, leaving 11 bases between them. The CDR3 protein is CASSLGAWSDTQYF. For the CDR3, the DNA is TGTGCCAGCAGCTTAGGGGCGTGGTCGGATACGCAGTATTTT.

This chain connects TRBV10-3 to TRBJ2-4; no clear D gene. The J call may be in error: the DNA end matches TRBJ2-7 better. Germline values: CDR1 ENHRY, CDR2 SYGVKD. The CDR3 spans 11 residues. CDR3 sequence reads: CAINDGYEQYF. In DNA form, the CDR3 reads TGTGCCATCAACGACGGTTACGAGCAGTACTTC.

The chain uses TRBV2 and TRBJ2-1, with a tentative D call TRBD1 (6 bases). CDR1 SNHLY and CDR2 FYNNEI come from the germline V gene. V lost 7 bases and J lost 9, with 10 bases in between. The CDR3 runs 11 residues. CDR3 protein: CASTVGGEQFF. DNA of the CDR3: TGTGCCAGCACAGTAGGGGGTGAGCAGTTCTTC.

The chain has TRBV4-2 and TRBJ2-5; 8 bases fit TRBD2. TRBJ2-7 matches the DNA end more closely, so the J call is doubtful. The CDR3 has 17 amino acids. Germline CDR1 and CDR2: LGHNA and YNFKEQ. Here the CDR3 reads CASSQDNRGGQAYEQYF. CDR3 bases: TGTGCCAGCAGCCAAGATAATCGCGGGGGGCAAGCTTACGAGCAGTACTTC.

The chain employs TRBV5-1 and TRBJ2-3, with TRBD2 identical over 14 bases. This CDR3 region has 18 residues. Germline CDR1 is SGHRS and CDR2 is YFSETQ. V gave up 2 bases and J gave up 6 bases; unmatched junction bases: 11. CDR3: CASSLRTSGRNEFDTQYF. CDR3 coding DNA: TGCGCCAGCAGCTTAAGGACTAGCGGGAGGAATGAGTTCGATACGCAGTATTTT. The whole variable domain, filled in from reference TRBV5-1 and TRBJ2-3, reads KAGVTQTPRYLIKTRGQQVTLSCSPISGHRSVSWYQQTPGQGLQFLFEYFSETQRNKGNFPGRFSGRQFSNSRSEMNVSTLELGDSALYLCASSLRTSGRNEFDTQYFGPGTRLTVL.

This clonotype was detected a few times. This chain joins TRBV15 and TRBJ2-7, with 8 bases identical to TRBD2. The CDR3 length is 16 residues. Germline CDR1 and CDR2: LNHNV and YYDKDF (reference sequence). The trim removed 1 base at V and 3 bases at J, leaving 8 bases unmatched. In DNA form, the CDR3 reads TGTGCCACCAGCAGAGCGTCGGGGGGGTCGGACTACGAGCAGTACTTC. It specifies CATSRASGGSDYEQYF.

The table lists this clonotype with a few counts. J is TRBJ1-2 and V is TRBV13; D not resolved. Trimming removed 2 bases at V and 7 bases at J, with 8 bases between. CDR3 length: 12 residues. Germline assignment: CDR1 PRHDT and CDR2 FYEKMQ (reference sequence). DNA of the CDR3: TGTGCCAGCAGCTTAAGAATTCTTGGCTACACCTTC. It specifies CASSLRILGYTF.

The chain couples TRBV20-1 to TRBJ1-6; no definite D call. The CDR3 has 17 residues. Trimming removed 6 bases from V and 3 bases from J, with 21 bases in between. Germline CDR1 is DFQATT and CDR2 is SNEGSKA (reference sequence). CDR3 bases: TGCAGTGCAACGACCCCTGACGACCAACTCTATAATTCACCCCTCCACTTT. Translated: CSATTPDDQLYNSPLHF.

The sample holds one count of this clonotype. The chain has TRBV5-1 and TRBJ1-1; 8 bases are shared with TRBD1. Looked up from germline, CDR1 is SGHRS and CDR2 is YFSETQ. The CDR3 consists of 15 residues. Trimming cost V 0 bases and J 1 base; bases outside gene matches: 2. CDR3: CASSLGTGKNTEAFF. The CDR3 bases are TGCGCCAGCAGCTTGGGGACAGGGAAGAACACTGAAGCTTTCTTT.

On this clonotype itself: Mismatch with germline at one junction end may stem from a read error. J is TRBJ2-7 and V is TRBV7-7; either TRBD1 or TRBD2 may supply D (5 bases each). Germline assignment: CDR1 SSHAT and CDR2 FNYEAQ (reference sequence). CDR3 size: 13 residues. CDR3 sequence reads: CASSRDPEYEQYF. The CDR3 region has the DNA TGTGCTAGCAGCCGGGACCCCGAATACGAGCAGTACTTC.

The J gene is TRBJ2-3, the V gene TRBV10-3; TRBD1 matches 10 bases. The trim removed 6 bases at V and 10 bases at J, leaving 4 bases unmatched. The CDR3 has 12 amino acids. The germline gives CDR1 ENHRY, CDR2 SYGVKD. The CDR3 coding sequence is TGTGCCATCAGAGGGACAGGGGAGCCGCAGTATTTT. Encoded protein: CAIRGTGEPQYF.

In this sample, this clonotype turned up once. The CDR3 sequence: CASRDRGAGETQYF. The CDR3, as DNA: TGTGCCAGCAGAGATAGGGGAGCGGGGGAGACCCAGTACTTC. This chain connects TRBV25-1 to TRBJ2-5; TRBD2 matches 7 bases. Germline CDR1 reads MGHDK; CDR2 reads SYGVNS. Trimming at V came to 6 bases and at J to 5 bases, leaving 9 bases not matched to a gene. The CDR3 loop spans 14 amino acids.

The chain joins TRBV12-3 or TRBV12-4 to TRBJ2-3, with 9 positions matching TRBD2. The J segment lost 6 bases and the V segment lost 5 bases, leaving 12 bases of the junction unmatched. CDR3 length: 16 residues. CDR3 sequence: CASSKPGLAVFDTQYF. Written as DNA, the CDR3 is TGTGCCAGCAGTAAACCGGGACTAGCTGTTTTCGATACGCAGTATTTT.

The genes are TRBV7-9 and TRBJ2-7, with 8 positions matching TRBD1. The length of the CDR3 is 14 residues. The germline V gene encodes CDR1 SEHNR and CDR2 FQNEAQ (reference sequence). V shed 5 bases and J 3 bases; nucleotides not matched to a gene: 6. DNA of the CDR3: TGTGCCAGCAGCCAGACAGGGGTGAACTACGAGCAGTACTTC. This sequence encodes CASSQTGVNYEQYF.

The chain is built from TRBV27 and TRBJ2-2; 7 bases map to TRBD2. Germline CDR1 and CDR2: MNHEY and SMNVEV (reference sequence). V was pared by 3 bases and J by 4 bases, with 5 bases of the junction left unmatched. The CDR3 runs 15 residues. In DNA, the CDR3 is TGTGCCAGCAGTTTCGGCGGGAGCTCCACCGGGGAGCTGTTTTTT. Translating it yields CASSFGGSSTGELFF.

The chain is built from TRBV29-1 and TRBJ2-4, with D maybe TRBD1 (5 bases). Matching the DNA end better, TRBJ2-7 makes the J call doubtful. The CDR3 runs 14 residues. CDR1 and CDR2 (germline): SQVTM, ANQGSEA. Here the CDR3 DNA reads TGCAGCGTTTTACGTCTAGGGGATTCCTACGAGCAGTACTTC. The encoded protein is CSVLRLGDSYEQYF.

With respect to this clonotype: This may be a read error: a much more frequent sequence differs by one nucleotide. The chain carries TRBV29-1 and TRBJ2-1; 9 bases are shared with TRBD1. Germline CDR1 is SQVTM and CDR2 is ANQGSEA. The CDR3 sequence is 16 residues long. This CDR3 reads CSVPTGTGSSYKEQFF. In DNA, the CDR3 is TGCAGCGTTCCCACCGGGACAGGGTCCTCCTACAAGGAGCAGTTCTTC.

This clonotype was observed a handful of times. The chain combines TRBV20-1 with TRBJ2-5; TRBD2 aligns across 7 bases. Germline lookup yields CDR1 DFQATT and CDR2 SNEGSKA (reference sequence). The CDR3 length is 14 residues. Trimming at V came to 0 bases and at J to 4 bases, leaving 5 bases not matched to a gene. CDR3 residues: CSARERTSGETQYF. The CDR3 DNA reads TGCAGTGCTAGAGAAAGGACTAGTGGAGAGACCCAGTACTTC.

J is TRBJ2-3 and V is TRBV5-1; 8 nucleotides align to TRBD1. The CDR3 is 16 amino acids. The V gene end was trimmed by 4 bases and the J gene end by 4 bases; junction bases not matched to a gene: 11. Germline CDR1 and CDR2: SGHRS and YFSETQ. CDR3: CASSPFLAQGADTQYF. CDR3 DNA: TGCGCCAGCAGCCCCTTTTTAGCACAGGGGGCAGATACGCAGTATTTT.

The rearrangement joins TRBV5-1 to TRBJ2-1; 9 positions match TRBD2. From germline, CDR1 is SGHRS and CDR2 YFSETQ. J gave up 6 bases and V 3 bases, and 7 bases lay outside the gene matches. This CDR3 comprises 15 residues. DNA for the CDR3: TGCGCCAGCAGCTCCTATAGCGGGAGCATCAATGAGCAGTTCTTC. This translates into CASSSYSGSINEQFF.

The chain has TRBV4-1 and TRBJ2-1; D possibly corresponds to TRBD1 (6 bases). V dropped 4 bases and J dropped 10 bases, with 14 bases sitting between them. The CDR3 has 13 amino acids. Germline CDR1 reads MGHRA; CDR2 reads YSYEKL. CDR3 protein: CASSPSQGYEQFF. DNA for the CDR3: TGCGCCAGCAGCCCCTCTCAGGGGTACGAGCAGTTCTTC.

The gene calls are TRBV6-2 or TRBV6-3 and TRBJ2-5; D could derive from TRBD1 or TRBD2 (5 bases each). V was trimmed by 5 bases and J by 11 bases, leaving 18 bases between them. Germline CDR1 and CDR2: MNHEY and SVGEGT. The CDR3 spans 13 residues. In DNA, the CDR3 is TGTGCCAGCAGTGTCCGGGACCGAAATAATCAGTACTTC. Amino acid sequence: CASSVRDRNNQYF.

The genes are TRBV20-1 and TRBJ2-5; TRBD1 might be the D (6 bases). The DNA end is a closer match to TRBJ2-7, so the J assignment may be wrong. There are 16 residues in the CDR3. CDR1 and CDR2 from the germline V gene are DFQATT and SNEGSKA (reference sequence). In nucleotides, the CDR3 is TGCAGTGCTAGAGACCTAACAGGGTTCGGTACCTACGAGCAGTACTTC. Protein: CSARDLTGFGTYEQYF.

This chain connects TRBV6-5 to TRBJ2-1; unclear D gene. The CDR3 is 16 amino acids. Germline V gives CDR1 MNHEY, CDR2 SVGAGI. V lost 0 bases to trimming and J lost 5 bases, with 14 bases between them. The CDR3 DNA reads TGTGCCAGCAGTTACTCGGCCACCCGATACCACAATGAGCAGTTCTTC. As protein: CASSYSATRYHNEQFF.